Below, 11 T cell receptor beta chains from the same sample are listed, as sequenced in a study of blood T cell repertoires in COVID-19 (dated by TCRdb to 2020 to 2022). Library method: the immunoSEQ multiplex PCR assay. The source is immuneACCESS, and TCRdb retained only in-frame sequences with V and J called. Part of the clones is not carried over; for the studies checked, unresolved V genes explain less than half of this, and the remainder is unexplained. This sample comprises roughly 360,000 clones, over 75% of them detected only once. The ten most abundant clones make up 1% to 1.5% of the sample. The specimen sequenced was PBMCs or T cells enriched from blood (not recorded which). Receptors originate from a man aged 25-45 years who had recovered from COVID-19.

The chain couples TRBV19 to TRBJ2-1; the match to TRBD2 covers 10 bases. Trimming at V came to 1 base and at J to 9 bases, leaving 6 bases not matched to a gene. From germline, CDR1 is LNHDA and CDR2 SQIVND (reference sequence). The CDR3 extends over 15 amino acids. CDR3 DNA sequence: TGTGCCAGTAGTATAGGAGCGGGGGGGCAGGTTGAGCAGTTCTTC. It yields the protein CASSIGAGGQVEQFF.

The rearrangement joins TRBV9 to TRBJ2-1, with 8 bases that match TRBD2. V gave up 4 bases and J gave up 4 bases; unmatched junction bases: 7. CDR1 is SGDLS and CDR2 is YYNGEE in the germline V gene. This CDR3 contains 15 residues. The CDR3 is CASSPQGTRYNEQFF. The CDR3 DNA reads TGTGCCAGCAGCCCCCAGGGGACTAGGTACAATGAGCAGTTCTTC.

V gene TRBV7-9 combines with J gene TRBJ2-7; 11 positions match TRBD1. J was trimmed by 1 base and V by 5 bases; bases with no gene match: 10. From germline, CDR1 is SEHNR and CDR2 FQNEAQ (reference sequence). This CDR3 contains 17 residues. CDR3 in amino acids: CASSPDLGTGGSYEQYF. CDR3 nucleotides: TGTGCCAGCAGCCCAGACTTAGGGACAGGGGGTTCCTACGAGCAGTACTTC.

The chain combines TRBV5-1 with TRBJ1-5; a weak D match, TRBD1 (6 bases). From germline, CDR1 is SGHRS and CDR2 YFSETQ. V was shortened by 5 bases and J by 7 bases, with 13 bases between the two germline ends. CDR3 length: 13 amino acids. DNA of the CDR3: TGCGCCAGCAGTCAAGGGGGTGGCCAGCCCCAGCATTTT. It translates to CASSQGGGQPQHF.

The gene calls are TRBV5-1 and TRBJ1-1, with 10 positions matching TRBD1. Looked up from germline, CDR1 is SGHRS and CDR2 is YFSETQ. The CDR3 has 15 amino acids. V was clipped by 4 bases and J by 4 bases; unmatched bases: 7. The CDR3 is CASSPTGGSVTEAFF. CDR3 sequence (DNA): TGCGCCAGCAGCCCGACAGGGGGCTCGGTCACTGAAGCTTTCTTT.

J is TRBJ1-1 and V is TRBV11-2, with D uncertain. Per the germline V gene, CDR1 is SGHAT and CDR2 is FQNNGV. CDR3 size: 15 residues. V was clipped by 3 bases and J by 11 bases, with 22 bases between them. CDR3 DNA sequence: TGTGCCAGCAGCTTTTCGGCCCCGGCCGTGGCTAGGGCTTTCTTT. This gives the protein CASSFSAPAVARAFF.

The gene calls are TRBV20-1 and TRBJ2-1, with D possibly TRBD2 on 7 matching bases. Trimming removed 3 bases from V and 4 bases from J, with 13 bases in between. Per germline, CDR1 DFQATT and CDR2 SNEGSKA (reference sequence). The CDR3 consists of 14 residues. CDR3 sequence: CSASQGRGYNEQFF. The CDR3 nucleotides are TGCAGTGCTAGTCAGGGGCGGGGGTACAATGAGCAGTTCTTC.

This clone appeared a few times. V gene TRBV4-1 combines with J gene TRBJ2-6, with 7 bases aligning to TRBD1. J lost 0 bases, V lost 4 bases, and 6 bases had no gene match. The germline V gene encodes CDR1 MGHRA and CDR2 YSYEKL. The CDR3 covers 17 residues. This CDR3 reads CASSPTGTASGANVLTF. The CDR3 DNA follows: TGCGCCAGCAGCCCGACAGGGACGGCCTCTGGGGCCAACGTCCTGACTTTC.

This clone has a single count. CDR3 in DNA: TGTGCCAGCTCACCACAGTTGGGACAGGGGGGTATGACTGAAGCTTTCTTT. Translating gives CASSPQLGQGGMTEAFF. V and J are TRBV18 and TRBJ1-1; TRBD1 agrees at 11 bases. The germline CDR1 and CDR2 sequences are KGHSH and LQKENI. The CDR3 is 17 residues long. J was trimmed by 5 bases and V by 1 base; bases with no gene match: 9.

This chain joins TRBV19 and TRBJ2-1; the match to TRBD2 covers 14 bases. J lost 10 bases, V lost 1 base, and 12 bases had no gene match. This CDR3 spans 18 amino acids. CDR1 LNHDA and CDR2 SQIVND come from the germline V gene (reference sequence). The CDR3 is CASSIATGTSGGRGEQFF. The CDR3 DNA reads TGTGCCAGTAGTATAGCCACCGGGACTAGCGGGGGACGGGGGGAGCAGTTCTTC.

V and J are TRBV30 and TRBJ1-6; D not certain. Between the trimmed V and J ends, which lost 0 bases and 10 bases, there was a span of 10 bases. The CDR3 extends over 13 amino acids. In germline, CDR1 is GTSNPN, CDR2 SVGIG (reference sequence). CDR3 coding DNA: TGTGCCTGGAGTGTCGGGGTGCAGTCACCCCTCCACTTT. Translated, it gives CAWSVGVQSPLHF.